The 2 T cell receptor beta chains below come from one sample, sequenced in a study of cytomegalovirus exposure and HLA in healthy donors (dated by TCRdb to the late 2010s). The library relied on the immunoSEQ multiplex PCR assay. For the multiplex PCR, a mixture combining 60 forward primers for TCR Vbeta segments and 13 reverse primers for TCR Jbeta segments was used. The source is immuneACCESS, and TCRdb retained only in-frame sequences with V and J called. Part of the clones is not carried over; for the studies checked, unresolved V genes explain less than half of this, and the remainder is unexplained. In this sample the table shows just over 150,000 clones, more than 70% of which occur a single time. The ten largest clones add up to 6.3% of the sample. Input material: PBMCs. These receptors were collected from a male donor in good health and CMV-seropositive.

This sequence joins TRBV7-2 and TRBJ1-5; D possibly corresponds to TRBD1 (5 bases). Germline V gives CDR1 SGHTA, CDR2 FQGNSA. This CDR3 contains 15 residues. Trimming cost V 1 base and J 3 bases, with 10 bases left between them. CDR3 amino acids: CASSLGQGANQPQHF. CDR3 nucleotides: TGTGCCAGCAGCTTAGGCCAGGGCGCCAATCAGCCCCAGCATTTT.

The chain joins TRBV18 to TRBJ1-1; the D is unclear. V lost 3 bases and J lost 5, with 7 bases in between. Germline V gene data show CDR1 as KGHSH and CDR2 as LQKENI. The CDR3 consists of 12 residues. CDR3 protein: CASSPATTEAFF. The DNA of the CDR3 is TGTGCCAGCTCACCCGCGACAACTGAAGCTTTCTTT. The complete variable domain, with remaining parts taken from reference TRBV18 and TRBJ1-1, reads NAGVMQNPRHLVRRRGQEARLRCSPMKGHSHVYWYRQLPEEGLKFMVYLQKENIIDESGMPKERFSAEFPKEGPSILRIQQVVRGDSAAYFCASSPATTEAFFGQGTRLTVV.